A selection of T cell receptor beta chains follows, all from one sample in a study of blood T cell repertoires in COVID-19. The data were produced by immunoSEQ multiplex PCR, yet TCRdb's version contains in-frame clones alone and is incomplete. Among 200,000 to 250,000 clones listed, 88% were seen once. What was sequenced was PBMCs or T cells enriched from blood (not recorded which). These receptors all come from a woman under 40 who had recovered from COVID-19. CDR3s include the opening cysteine and the closing phenylalanine or tryptophan. The order of the fields is J gene, V gene, D gene, CDR3 DNA, CDR3 protein. The D gene is left open where the match is weak.

j_call: TRBJ1-2
v_call: TRBV4-3
d_call: -
cdr3_nt: TGCGCCAGCAGCCAACAGACAGGTGATGGCTACACCTTC
cdr3_aa: CASSQQTGDGYTF

j_call: TRBJ2-1
v_call: TRBV5-1
d_call: TRBD1
cdr3_nt: TGCGCCAGCAGCGGGACAGGGATCATAAGCTCCTACAATGAGCAGTTCTTC
cdr3_aa: CASSGTGIISSYNEQFF

j_call: TRBJ2-2
v_call: TRBV11-2
d_call: TRBD1
cdr3_nt: TGTGCCAGCAGCCGAACGGCGACAGGGGTTAGCACCGGGGAGCTGTTTTTT
cdr3_aa: CASSRTATGVSTGELFF

j_call: TRBJ1-2
v_call: TRBV5-4
d_call: -
cdr3_nt: TGTGCCAGCAGCTTGGAGGGGGGGGACTATGGCTACACCTTC
cdr3_aa: CASSLEGGDYGYTF

j_call: TRBJ2-1
v_call: TRBV7-6
d_call: -
cdr3_nt: TGTGCCAGCAGCGCCGCGGCCTACAATGAGCAGTTCTTC
cdr3_aa: CASSAAAYNEQFF

j_call: TRBJ2-2
v_call: TRBV7-6
d_call: -
cdr3_nt: TGTGCCAGCAGCACCGACAGGCCCCCTAACACCGGGGAGCTGTTTTTT
cdr3_aa: CASSTDRPPNTGELFF

j_call: TRBJ2-1
v_call: TRBV13
d_call: TRBD2
cdr3_nt: TGTGCCAGCAGCTCCGCGTTAGCGGGGGGTGACTACAATGAGCAGTTCTTC
cdr3_aa: CASSSALAGGDYNEQFF

j_call: TRBJ2-3
v_call: TRBV4-3
d_call: TRBD1
cdr3_nt: TGCGCCAGCAGCCAAGCCCACGGACAGGGGGCAGATACGCAGTATTTT
cdr3_aa: CASSQAHGQGADTQYF

j_call: TRBJ2-1
v_call: TRBV5-4
d_call: TRBD2
cdr3_nt: TGTGCCAGCAGCCCGGGACTACCTTGGTATGAGCAGTTCTTC
cdr3_aa: CASSPGLPWYEQFF

j_call: TRBJ2-1
v_call: TRBV5-5
d_call: -
cdr3_nt: TGTGCCAGCAGATACGACAGGAGCTCCTACAATGAGCAGTTCTTC
cdr3_aa: CASRYDRSSYNEQFF

j_call: TRBJ2-7
v_call: TRBV15
d_call: -
cdr3_nt: TGTGCCACCAGCAGAGACCCTTTAAACAGGGTCCGGGAGCAGTACTTC
cdr3_aa: CATSRDPLNRVREQYF

j_call: TRBJ1-2
v_call: TRBV2
d_call: TRBD1
cdr3_nt: TGTGCCAGCAGCGAAACGGGGGACAGGGGCTATGGCTACACCTTC
cdr3_aa: CASSETGDRGYGYTF

j_call: TRBJ1-1
v_call: TRBV3-1/TRBV3-2
d_call: -
cdr3_nt: TGTGCCAGCAGCCAAGGAACAAGTTACACTGAAGCTTTCTTT
cdr3_aa: CASSQGTSYTEAFF

j_call: TRBJ1-1
v_call: TRBV10-3
d_call: -
cdr3_nt: TGTGCCATCAGTGAATTGGAGGTAATGGGAATGAACACTGAAGCTTTCTTT
cdr3_aa: CAISELEVMGMNTEAFF

j_call: TRBJ1-5
v_call: TRBV27
d_call: -
cdr3_nt: TGTGCCAGCAGTTTATCGGCAGGGTTGGGTCAGCCCCAGCATTTT
cdr3_aa: CASSLSAGLGQPQHF

j_call: TRBJ1-2
v_call: TRBV7-2
d_call: -
cdr3_nt: TGTGCCAGTAGACCCGGGTTGGGTTTTAATGGCTACACCTTC
cdr3_aa: CASRPGLGFNGYTF

j_call: TRBJ1-5
v_call: TRBV6-5
d_call: TRBD1
cdr3_nt: TGTGCCAGCAGAGAGGGACAGTATAGCAATCAGCCCCAGCATTTT
cdr3_aa: CASREGQYSNQPQHF

j_call: TRBJ2-7
v_call: TRBV11-2
d_call: -
cdr3_nt: TGTGCCAGCCGGGACTGGACCTACGAGCAGTACTTC
cdr3_aa: CASRDWTYEQYF

j_call: TRBJ1-6
v_call: TRBV27
d_call: -
cdr3_nt: TGTGCCAGCTCCCTGACCCAGGGCAGGGATTCACCCCTCCACTTT
cdr3_aa: CASSLTQGRDSPLHF

j_call: TRBJ2-3
v_call: TRBV7-9
d_call: -
cdr3_nt: TGTGCCAGCAGCCGGGGATATAGGACAGCCCCGTTTTTCACAGATACGCAGTATTTT
cdr3_aa: CASSRGYRTAPFFTDTQYF

j_call: TRBJ1-4
v_call: TRBV11-2
d_call: -
cdr3_nt: TGTGCCAGCAGCTCGGGTCTGATTAATGAAAAACTGTTTTTT
cdr3_aa: CASSSGLINEKLFF

j_call: TRBJ2-1
v_call: TRBV9
d_call: TRBD2
cdr3_nt: TGTGCCAGCAGCACCCGTTGGCTAGCGGGGCCCTACAATGAGCAGTTCTTC
cdr3_aa: CASSTRWLAGPYNEQFF

j_call: TRBJ1-2
v_call: TRBV7-8
d_call: -
cdr3_nt: TGTGCCAGCAGCTTAGATCCAGAAACCTATGGCTACACCTTC
cdr3_aa: CASSLDPETYGYTF

j_call: TRBJ1-5
v_call: TRBV4-2
d_call: -
cdr3_nt: TGTGCCAGCAGCCAAGACGGCCAGGGCAATCAGCCCCAGCATTTT
cdr3_aa: CASSQDGQGNQPQHF

j_call: TRBJ2-5
v_call: TRBV5-6
d_call: -
cdr3_nt: TGTGCCAGCAGCTTAACCGGGGTTCGCCAAGAGACCCAGTACTTC
cdr3_aa: CASSLTGVRQETQYF

j_call: TRBJ1-6
v_call: TRBV4-2
d_call: -
cdr3_nt: TGTGCCAGCAGCCAAGGCCAGGATAATTCACCCCTCCACTTT
cdr3_aa: CASSQGQDNSPLHF

j_call: TRBJ2-2
v_call: TRBV7-2
d_call: TRBD1
cdr3_nt: TGTGCCAGCAGACGGAGACAGGGGGGAGACACCGGGGAGCTGTTTTTT
cdr3_aa: CASRRRQGGDTGELFF

j_call: TRBJ1-2
v_call: TRBV6-5
d_call: -
cdr3_nt: TGTGCCAGCAGTTTCCGGAGAGGCTATGGCTACACCTTC
cdr3_aa: CASSFRRGYGYTF